The clone carrying this T cell receptor beta chain occurred a few times. The data originate from a study of cytomegalovirus exposure and HLA in healthy donors. The PCR ran on 60 Vbeta and 13 Jbeta primers. Sequencing was performed with immunoSEQ multiplex PCR; in TCRdb, only in-frame clones are kept and a portion is missing. The table has over 200,000 clones, roughly 91% seen once. The CDR3 runs 16 residues. Deletions cut 3 bases from V and 3 bases from J, with 18 bases between. In germline, CDR1 is MGHRA, CDR2 YSYEKL. This TCR derives from a woman younger than 30 in good health and CMV-seronegative. Sequences were obtained from PBMCs. The chain couples TRBV4-1 to TRBJ2-7; tentatively, D is TRBD1 (6 bases). The DNA for the CDR3 is TGCGCCAGCAGCCAGGCCTTCGGACAGCGAATCTACGAGCAGTACTTC. Translating gives CASSQAFGQRIYEQYF.